This TCR beta chain was sequenced for a study of T cells in narcolepsy. As for the study in general: Healthy controls were enrolled alongside patients with narcolepsy type 1 or type 2. Regarding the study as a whole: HCRT-specific and TRIB2-specific autoreactive clonotypes appeared among same-patient CSF and blood CD4+ clonotypes. Autoreactive clonotypes reportedly recurred in blood of same and different patients, not controls.

Data came from immunoSEQ multiplex PCR; TCRdb stores just in-frame clones and leaves some out. The profile shows about 40,000 clones, around 88% of them singletons. A note on this clone: Its target is not known.

The germline V and J ends were trimmed by 3 bases and 0 bases, with 16 bases remaining between them. This CDR3 is built from 17 residues. Germline V gives CDR1 SGDLS, CDR2 YYNGEE. The rearrangement links TRBV9 to TRBJ2-1; D gene unclear. The TCR sequence derives from a human donor with narcolepsy. Material for sequencing was CD45RA- memory CD4+ T cells from PBMCs. The CDR3 loop is CASSARREVSSYNEQFF. The CDR3 region has the DNA TGTGCCAGCAGCGCACGCCGCGAGGTCAGCTCCTACAATGAGCAGTTCTTC.